In this sample, the clone carrying this T cell receptor beta chain turned up a few times. No antigen is known for it. The data are from a study of radiotherapy plus CTLA-4 blockade in lung cancer. Study-wide background: In roughly 19% of patients, objective responses were seen; roughly 30% had disease control. The study, taken as a whole, reports: Reported findings show early blood T cell clone dynamics, with interferon-beta, best predicted response.

Per germline, CDR1 SEHNR and CDR2 FQNEAQ (reference sequence). V was cut by 1 base and J by 7 bases, with 7 bases left in between. The CDR3 runs to 12 residues. Measured with immunoSEQ multiplex PCR; TCRdb has only the in-frame clones, and not every one. The sample holds around 38,000 clones, approximately 86% seen once. Each patient with chemo-refractory metastatic non-small-cell lung cancer was treated with focal radiation plus CTLA-4 blockade using ipilimumab. V gene TRBV7-9 combines with J gene TRBJ1-1; unclear D gene. Material: peripheral blood, obtained from a patient treated with radiotherapy plus ipilimumab. The source of this sequence is a human donor with non-small cell lung cancer whose response to radiotherapy plus ipilimumab could not be evaluated. CDR3 coding DNA: TGTGCCAGCAGCTTAGGGCGGGATGAAGCTTTCTTT. This gives the protein CASSLGRDEAFF.